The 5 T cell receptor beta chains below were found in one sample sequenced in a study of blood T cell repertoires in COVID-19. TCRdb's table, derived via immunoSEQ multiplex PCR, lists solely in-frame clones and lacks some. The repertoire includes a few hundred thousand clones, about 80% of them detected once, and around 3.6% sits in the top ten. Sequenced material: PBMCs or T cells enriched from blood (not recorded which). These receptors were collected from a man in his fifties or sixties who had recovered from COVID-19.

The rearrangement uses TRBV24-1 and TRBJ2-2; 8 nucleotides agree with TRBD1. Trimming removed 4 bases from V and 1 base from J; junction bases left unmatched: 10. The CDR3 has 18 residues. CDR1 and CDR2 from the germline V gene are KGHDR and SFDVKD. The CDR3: CATSEAGTGFLNTGELFF. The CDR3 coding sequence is TGTGCCACCAGTGAGGCCGGGACAGGTTTTTTGAACACCGGGGAGCTGTTTTTT.

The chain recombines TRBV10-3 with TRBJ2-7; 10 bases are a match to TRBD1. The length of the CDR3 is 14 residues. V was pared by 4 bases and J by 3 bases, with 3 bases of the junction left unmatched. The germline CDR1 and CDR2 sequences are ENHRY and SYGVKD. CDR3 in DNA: TGTGCCATCAGTGGGGGACAGGGGATCTACGAGCAGTACTTC. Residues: CAISGGQGIYEQYF.

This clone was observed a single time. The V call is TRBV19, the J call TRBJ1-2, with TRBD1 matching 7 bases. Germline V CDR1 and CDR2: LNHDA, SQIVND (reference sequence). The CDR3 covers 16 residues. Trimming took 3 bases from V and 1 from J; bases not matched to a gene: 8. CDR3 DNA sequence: TGTGCCAGTAGTATTTCCGGAACAGGGGTTAACTATGGCTACACCTTC. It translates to CASSISGTGVNYGYTF. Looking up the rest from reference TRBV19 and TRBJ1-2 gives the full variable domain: DGGITQSPKYLFRKEGQNVTLSCEQNLNHDAMYWYRQDPGQGLRLIYYSQIVNDFQKGDIAEGYSVSREKKESFPLTVTSAQKNPTAFYLCASSISGTGVNYGYTFGSGTRLTVV.

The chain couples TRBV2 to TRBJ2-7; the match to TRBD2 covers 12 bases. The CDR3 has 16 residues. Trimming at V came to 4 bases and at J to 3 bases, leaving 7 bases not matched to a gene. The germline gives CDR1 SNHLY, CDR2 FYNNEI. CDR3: CASSVLAGGRVYEQYF. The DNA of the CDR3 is TGTGCCAGCAGTGTGCTAGCGGGGGGGCGGGTCTACGAGCAGTACTTC.

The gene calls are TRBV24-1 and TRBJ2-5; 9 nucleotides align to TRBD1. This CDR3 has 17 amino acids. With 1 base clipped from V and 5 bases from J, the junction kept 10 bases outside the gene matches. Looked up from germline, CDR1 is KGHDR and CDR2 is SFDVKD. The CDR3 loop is CATSDLGWGQGMETQYF. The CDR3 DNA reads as TGTGCCACCAGTGATTTAGGTTGGGGACAGGGAATGGAGACCCAGTACTTC.